The sequence of this T cell receptor delta chain was determined in a study of gamma-delta chains in newborns, infants, children (dated by TCRdb to about 2019). The study in broad terms: According to the title of the study, polyclonal expansion of innate gammadelta T cells immediately after birth is driven by microbial exposure. How innate gammadelta T cell populations in human newborns were shaped by microbial exposure immediately after birth was investigated in the study.

The data were produced on an Illumina MiSeq. TCRdb called clones anew from the public reads via CATT; matching DNA rows were later pooled. This sample gives 8,000 or so delta-chain clones in total; 3% to 3.5% of them show up just once. Over 15% of the sample belongs to the ten largest clones. CDR1 is given as GEAIGNYY and CDR2 as EKD, both from the germline V gene. The CDR3 holds 19 amino acids from the cysteine to the phenylalanine. Here the CDR3 DNA is all that survives: 57 bases in frame from base 1. Unmatched junction bases come to 8, with V trimmed by 3 bases and J by 0 bases. This clone is medium-sized (0.01 to 0.1%). Its antigen is not yet known. Base qualities are missing; no much larger clone stands one base away.

The clonotype comes from a child who was a newborn, infant or young child, either healthy, febrile or measles-vaccinated (not recorded which). The V gene is TRDV2 and the J gene is TRDJ3, with TRDD3 identical over 9 junction bases. Sequencing was done on a sample of blood. The DNA reads as follows: TGTGCCTGTGACGTCGTACTGGGGGAAAGCTCCTGGGACACCCGACAGATGTTTTTC. Its coded protein is CACDVVLGESSWDTRQMFF.